This T cell receptor beta chain was identified in a study of naive and memory T cell subsets. Trimming cost V 3 bases and J 6 bases; bases outside gene matches: 8. In germline, CDR1 is GTSNPN, CDR2 SVGIG (reference sequence). The CDR3 is made up of 15 amino acids. Both TRBC1 and TRBC2 were covered by a beta constant-region primer of two equimolar oligonucleotides. Four rounds of PCR amplified the ligated cDNA using nested alpha and beta constant-region primers plus SP2. An oligonucleotide with the SP2 primer and a 12-nucleotide UMI was ligated to the cDNA 3' end. From the UMI-ligation and nested PCR reads, TCRdb called clonotypes with MiXCR, one entry per CDR3 protein. The repertoire holds tens of thousands of distinct CDR3 sequences, with around 10% as singletons. Four subsets defined by CD45RA and CD27 were sorted after CD3, CD4, CD8 and live/dead staining. Only a few counts were recorded for this clonotype.

The chain carries TRBV30 and TRBJ1-5; TRBD1 matches 10 bases. Source material: central memory CD8+ T cells from blood. The clonotype originates from a human donor in good health. The CDR3 protein is CAWRLGTGERQPQHF. The DNA of the CDR3 is TGTGCCTGGAGATTAGGGACAGGGGAGCGTCAGCCCCAGCATTTT.